These T cell receptor beta chains were read from a single sample in a study of blood T cell repertoires in COVID-19. Sequencing was performed with immunoSEQ multiplex PCR; in TCRdb, only in-frame clones are kept and a portion is missing. The sample has 150,000 to 200,000 clones, 65% to 90% seen once. The sequencing sample was made of peripheral blood. All receptors derive from a man aged 55 to 69 with acute or convalescent COVID-19. The CDR3 runs from the conserved cysteine through the conserved F or W. Each record gives: CDR3 length, V gene, D gene, clone size, J gene, CDR3 DNA, CDR3 protein. D genes are given only for firm matches. Size is omitted from some rows. Given values are once, few, many or a class for expanded clones.

14,TRBV3-1/TRBV3-2,TRBD1,NA,TRBJ1-2,TGTGCCAGCAGCCAAGTCAACAGGGGTAGGGGCTACACCTTC,CASSQVNRGRGYTF
15,TRBV7-3,NA,NA,TRBJ2-1,TGTGCCAGCGGGGCGGGATTGAGCTCCTACAATGAGCAGTTCTTC,CASGAGLSSYNEQFF
15,TRBV6-2/TRBV6-3,NA,once,TRBJ1-5,TGTGCCAGCAGTGATCAGGGCCATCGGGATCAGCCCCAGCATTTT,CASSDQGHRDQPQHF
15,TRBV4-1,NA,NA,TRBJ2-7,TGCGCCAGCAGCCAAGATAACAGGGCCTTCTACGAGCAGTACTTC,CASSQDNRAFYEQYF
14,TRBV27,TRBD2,NA,TRBJ2-1,TGTGCCAGCGGGGGGGATGGGACCTACAATGAGCAGTTCTTC,CASGGDGTYNEQFF
15,TRBV6-1,TRBD2,NA,TRBJ2-7,TGTGCCAGCAGTGAAGTAGGGACTAGCGGCTACGAGCAGTACTTC,CASSEVGTSGYEQYF
13,TRBV10-3,NA,NA,TRBJ2-1,TGTGCCATCGGGGAGACTAGTTCCCATGAGCAGTTCTTC,CAIGETSSHEQFF
15,TRBV13,TRBD1,once,TRBJ1-2,TGTGCCAGCAGCTCCCAGGACAGGGAGGACTATGGCTACACCTTC,CASSSQDREDYGYTF
14,TRBV24-1,TRBD2,NA,TRBJ2-1,TGTGCCACCAGCCCTAGCGGGCGATACAATGAGCAGTTCTTC,CATSPSGRYNEQFF
11,TRBV12-3/TRBV12-4,NA,NA,TRBJ2-1,TGTGCCAGCAGTTTCTCTAATGAGCAGTTCTTC,CASSFSNEQFF
15,TRBV28,TRBD2,NA,TRBJ2-7,TGTGCCAGCTGCCTAGCGGGAGGGCCGTCGAACGAGCAGTACTTC,CASCLAGGPSNEQYF
17,TRBV5-1,TRBD2,NA,TRBJ2-3,TGCGCCAGCAGCCCTTCAGGGGTAGCGGGGTTTACAGATACGCAGTATTTT,CASSPSGVAGFTDTQYF
15,TRBV30,TRBD1,NA,TRBJ2-7,TGTGCCTGCAGGACAGGGGCCTACTTCTCCTACGAGCAGTACTTC,CACRTGAYFSYEQYF
14,TRBV3-1/TRBV3-2,TRBD1,NA,TRBJ2-2,TGTGCCAGCAGCATGGGACAGGGGGCCGGGGAGCTGTTTTTT,CASSMGQGAGELFF
14,TRBV27,NA,NA,TRBJ1-4,TGTGCCAGCAGTTTAAGGACAGAAGGTGAAAAACTGTTTTTT,CASSLRTEGEKLFF
14,TRBV5-8,TRBD1,NA,TRBJ1-2,TGTGCCAGCAGACGGACAGGGGGGGCCTATGGCTACACCTTC,CASRRTGGAYGYTF
17,TRBV28,NA,NA,TRBJ1-2,TGTGCCAGCAGTTACACAATACCGGGACATCAAAGGGGTGGCTACACCTTC,CASSYTIPGHQRGGYTF